The clone carrying this T cell receptor beta chain appeared a few times. TCRdb re-derived calls from the 5' RACE reads in MiXCR, one entry per CDR3 protein. The sample has some 1,700,000 distinct CDR3 sequences; 32% are singletons. The source of the sample is a study of identical twins. V was shortened by 0 bases and J by 8 bases, with 11 bases between the two germline ends. The CDR3 length is 14 residues. Germline V CDR1 and CDR2: DFQATT, SNEGSKA (reference sequence). The receptor was isolated from a newborn girl in good health. Sequenced: cord blood. The V gene is TRBV20-1, the J gene TRBJ1-6, with D possibly TRBD1 on 5 matching bases. CDR3 coding DNA: TGCAGTGCTAGAGATCGAGGGGAGCATTCACCCCTCCACTTT. This encodes CSARDRGEHSPLHF.